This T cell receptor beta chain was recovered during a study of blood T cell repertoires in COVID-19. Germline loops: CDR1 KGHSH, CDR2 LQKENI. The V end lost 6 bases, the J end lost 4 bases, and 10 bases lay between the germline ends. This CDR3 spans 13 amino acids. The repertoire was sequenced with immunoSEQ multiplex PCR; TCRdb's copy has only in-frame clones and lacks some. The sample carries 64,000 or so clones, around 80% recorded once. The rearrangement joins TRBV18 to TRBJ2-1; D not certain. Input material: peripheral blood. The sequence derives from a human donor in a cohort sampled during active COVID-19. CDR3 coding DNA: TGTGCCAGCTCCCCCGAGTCATACAATGAGCAGTTCTTC. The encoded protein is CASSPESYNEQFF.